A single T cell receptor beta chain is shown here with its context. These data belong to a study of control samples from healthy donors and cancer patients. Germline V gives CDR1 SQVTM, CDR2 ANQGSEA. The CDR3 is 12 amino acids. Losses at the gene ends were 4 bases for V and 4 bases for J; bases not matched to a gene: 3. Clones were sequenced by immunoSEQ multiplex PCR, and TCRdb holds only the in-frame ones, with some missing. The repertoire holds 150,000 to 200,000 clones, over 85% seen once, with 12% in the top ten. The clonotype originates from a man aged 25 to 45 in good health. The chain joins TRBV29-1 to TRBJ1-1, with 7 nucleotides matching TRBD1. What was sequenced was blood. DNA of the CDR3: TGCAGCGTTGGTCAGGGGGGCACTGAAGCTTTCTTT. Its translation: CSVGQGGTEAFF.